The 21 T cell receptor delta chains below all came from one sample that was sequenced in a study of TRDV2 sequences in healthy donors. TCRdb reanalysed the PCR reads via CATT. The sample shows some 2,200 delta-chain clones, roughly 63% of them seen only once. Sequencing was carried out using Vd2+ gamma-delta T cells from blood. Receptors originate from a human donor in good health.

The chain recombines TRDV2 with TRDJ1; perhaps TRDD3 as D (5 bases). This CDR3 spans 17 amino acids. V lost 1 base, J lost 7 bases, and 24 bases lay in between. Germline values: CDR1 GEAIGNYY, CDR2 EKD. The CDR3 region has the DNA TGTGCCTGTGACACGATCCCCACCGGTGGACTGGACGGTAAACTCATCTTT. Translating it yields CACDTIPTGGLDGKLIF.

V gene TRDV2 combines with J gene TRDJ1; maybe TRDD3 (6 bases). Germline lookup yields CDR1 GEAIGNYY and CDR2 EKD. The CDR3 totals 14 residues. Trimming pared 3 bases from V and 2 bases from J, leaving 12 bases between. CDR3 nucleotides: TGTGCCTGTGACCCGATAGGGGGAACCGATAAACTCATCTTT. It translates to CACDPIGGTDKLIF.

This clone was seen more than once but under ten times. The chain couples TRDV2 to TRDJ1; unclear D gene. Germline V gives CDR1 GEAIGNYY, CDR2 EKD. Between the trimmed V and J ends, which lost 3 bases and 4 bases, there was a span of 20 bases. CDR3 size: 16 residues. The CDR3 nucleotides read TGTGCCTGTGACCAAGTTCCGTTCGCAAATGGCGATAAACTCATCTTT. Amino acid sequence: CACDQVPFANGDKLIF.

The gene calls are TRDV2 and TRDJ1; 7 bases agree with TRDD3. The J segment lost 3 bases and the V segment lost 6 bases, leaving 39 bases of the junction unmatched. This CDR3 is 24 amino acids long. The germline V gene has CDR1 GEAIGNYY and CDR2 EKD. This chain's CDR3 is CACSSVVPTGGMTSFGPGADKLIF. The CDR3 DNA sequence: TGTGCCTGTTCCAGCGTGGTTCCGACGGGGGGGATGACCTCATTCGGACCGGGCGCCGATAAACTCATCTTT.

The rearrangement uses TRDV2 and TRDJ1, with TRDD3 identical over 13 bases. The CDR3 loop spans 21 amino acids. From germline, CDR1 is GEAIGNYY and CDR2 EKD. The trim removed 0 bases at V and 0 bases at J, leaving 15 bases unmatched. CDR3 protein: CACDTVGTGGYDGGYTDKLIF. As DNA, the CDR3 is TGTGCCTGTGACACCGTGGGTACTGGGGGATACGACGGTGGGTACACCGATAAACTCATCTTT.

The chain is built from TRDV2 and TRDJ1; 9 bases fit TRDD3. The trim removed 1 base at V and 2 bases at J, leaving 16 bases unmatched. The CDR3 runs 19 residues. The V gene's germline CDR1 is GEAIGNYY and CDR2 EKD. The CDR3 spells CACDTADRTGGRWTDKLIF. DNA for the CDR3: TGTGCCTGTGACACTGCCGATAGGACTGGGGGACGGTGGACCGATAAACTCATCTTT.

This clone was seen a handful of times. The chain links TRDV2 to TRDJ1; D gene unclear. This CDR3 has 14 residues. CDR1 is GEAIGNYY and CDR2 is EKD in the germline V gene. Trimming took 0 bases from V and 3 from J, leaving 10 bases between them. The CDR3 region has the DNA TGTGCCTGTGACACCCTACTCCGTCCCGATAAACTCATCTTT. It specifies CACDTLLRPDKLIF.

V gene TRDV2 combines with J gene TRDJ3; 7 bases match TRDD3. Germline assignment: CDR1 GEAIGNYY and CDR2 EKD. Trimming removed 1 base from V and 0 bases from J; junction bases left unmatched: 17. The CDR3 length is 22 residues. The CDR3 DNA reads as TGTGCCTGTGACACTGTTAAGGGATTACTGGGGAACAGCTCCTGGGACACCCGACAGATGTTTTTC. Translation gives CACDTVKGLLGNSSWDTRQMFF.

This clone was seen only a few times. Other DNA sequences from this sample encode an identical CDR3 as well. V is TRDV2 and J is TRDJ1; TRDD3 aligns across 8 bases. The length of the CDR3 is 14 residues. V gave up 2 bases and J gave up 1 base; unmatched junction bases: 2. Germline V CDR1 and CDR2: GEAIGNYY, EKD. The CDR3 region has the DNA TGTGCCTGTGACAGCTGGGGGACCACCGATAAACTCATCTTT. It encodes CACDSWGTTDKLIF.

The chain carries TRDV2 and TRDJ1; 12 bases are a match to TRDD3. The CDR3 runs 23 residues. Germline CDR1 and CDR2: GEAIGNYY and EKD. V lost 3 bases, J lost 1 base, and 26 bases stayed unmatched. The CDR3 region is CACDALRVLGDTGGHLVTDKLIF. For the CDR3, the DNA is TGTGCCTGTGACGCCCTTCGCGTACTGGGGGATACCGGCGGCCACTTAGTCACCGATAAACTCATCTTT.

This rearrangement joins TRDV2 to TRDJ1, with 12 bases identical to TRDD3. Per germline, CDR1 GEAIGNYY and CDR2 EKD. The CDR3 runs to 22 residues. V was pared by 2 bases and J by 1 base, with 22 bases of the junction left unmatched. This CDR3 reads CACDSLPSEPLLGDTTTDKLIF. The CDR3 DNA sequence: TGTGCCTGTGACAGTCTTCCCAGCGAGCCTTTACTGGGGGATACAACCACCGATAAACTCATCTTT.

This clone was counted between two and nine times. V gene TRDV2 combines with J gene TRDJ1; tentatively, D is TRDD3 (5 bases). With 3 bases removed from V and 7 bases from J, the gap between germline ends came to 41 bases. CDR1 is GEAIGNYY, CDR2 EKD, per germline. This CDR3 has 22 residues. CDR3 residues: CACDPLGSSGLLIEKNLGKLIF. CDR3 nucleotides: TGTGCCTGTGACCCGTTGGGGTCCTCAGGATTACTCATAGAAAAAAACCTCGGTAAACTCATCTTT.

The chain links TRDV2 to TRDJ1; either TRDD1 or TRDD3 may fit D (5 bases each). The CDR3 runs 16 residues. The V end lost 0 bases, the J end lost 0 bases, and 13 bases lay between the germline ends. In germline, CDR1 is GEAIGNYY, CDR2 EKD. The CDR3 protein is CACDTVGNRNTDKLIF. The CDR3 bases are TGTGCCTGTGACACCGTGGGGAATAGGAACACCGATAAACTCATCTTT.

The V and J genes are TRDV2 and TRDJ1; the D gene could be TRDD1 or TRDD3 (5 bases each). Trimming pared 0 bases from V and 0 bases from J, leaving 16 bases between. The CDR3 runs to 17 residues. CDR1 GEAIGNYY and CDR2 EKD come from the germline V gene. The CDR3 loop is CACDTLIGDPYTDKLIF. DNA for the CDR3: TGTGCCTGTGACACCTTAATAGGGGACCCGTACACCGATAAACTCATCTTT.

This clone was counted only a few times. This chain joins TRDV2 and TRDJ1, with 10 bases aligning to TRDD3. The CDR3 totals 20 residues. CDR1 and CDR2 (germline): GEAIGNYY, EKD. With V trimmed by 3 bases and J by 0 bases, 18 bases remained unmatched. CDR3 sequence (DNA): TGTGCCTGTGACCCTATTCCTACGGGGGATACGCGGAGGTACACCGATAAACTCATCTTT. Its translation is CACDPIPTGDTRRYTDKLIF.

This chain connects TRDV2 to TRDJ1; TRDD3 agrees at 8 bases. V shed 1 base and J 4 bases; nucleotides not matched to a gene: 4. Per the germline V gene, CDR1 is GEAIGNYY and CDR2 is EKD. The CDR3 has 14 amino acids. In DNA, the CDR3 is TGTGCCTGTGACACACTGGGGGCTAACGATAAACTCATCTTT. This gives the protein CACDTLGANDKLIF.

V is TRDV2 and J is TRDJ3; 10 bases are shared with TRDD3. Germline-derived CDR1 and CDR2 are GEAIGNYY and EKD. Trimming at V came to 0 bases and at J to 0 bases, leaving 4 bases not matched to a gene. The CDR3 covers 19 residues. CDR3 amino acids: CACDTLGDSRSWDTRQMFF. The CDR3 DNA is TGTGCCTGTGACACCCTGGGGGATAGTCGCTCCTGGGACACCCGACAGATGTTTTTC.

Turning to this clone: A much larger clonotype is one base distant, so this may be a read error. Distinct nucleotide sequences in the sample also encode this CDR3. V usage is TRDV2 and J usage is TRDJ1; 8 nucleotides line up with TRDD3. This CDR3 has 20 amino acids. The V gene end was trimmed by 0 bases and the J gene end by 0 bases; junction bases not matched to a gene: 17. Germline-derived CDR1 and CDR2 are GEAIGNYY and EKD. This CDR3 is CACDTVRGISRPSDTDKLIF. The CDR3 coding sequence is TGTGCCTGTGACACCGTTAGGGGGATATCTCGGCCCTCAGACACCGATAAACTCATCTTT.

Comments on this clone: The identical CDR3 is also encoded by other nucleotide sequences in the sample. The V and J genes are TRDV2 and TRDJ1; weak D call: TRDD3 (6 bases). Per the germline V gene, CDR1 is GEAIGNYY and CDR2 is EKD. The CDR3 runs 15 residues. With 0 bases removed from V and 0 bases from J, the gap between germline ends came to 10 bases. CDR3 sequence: CACDTLGPYTDKLIF. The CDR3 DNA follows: TGTGCCTGTGACACCCTGGGGCCTTACACCGATAAACTCATCTTT.

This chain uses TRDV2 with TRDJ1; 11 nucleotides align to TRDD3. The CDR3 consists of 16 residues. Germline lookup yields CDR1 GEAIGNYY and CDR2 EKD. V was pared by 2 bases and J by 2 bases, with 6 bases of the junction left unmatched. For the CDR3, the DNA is TGTGCCTGTGACATACTGGGGGATAACGGTACCGATAAACTCATCTTT. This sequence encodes CACDILGDNGTDKLIF.

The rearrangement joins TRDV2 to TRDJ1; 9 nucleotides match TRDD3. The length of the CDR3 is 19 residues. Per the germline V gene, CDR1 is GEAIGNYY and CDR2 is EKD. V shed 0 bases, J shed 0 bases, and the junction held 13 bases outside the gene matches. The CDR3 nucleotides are TGTGCCTGTGACACCGGGTCTTTGCTGGGGGATCGAGACACCGATAAACTCATCTTT. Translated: CACDTGSLLGDRDTDKLIF.